This entry concerns a single T cell receptor (beta chain). Its antigen remains unknown. Profiling relied on immunoSEQ multiplex PCR, and the TCRdb table lists in-frame clones only, not all of them. The profile shows about 82,000 clones, 75% to 85% of them singletons. These data are taken from a study of a mutant IDH1 vaccine in newly diagnosed glioma. Study in general: The start of vaccination came 4-6 weeks after radiotherapy alone, or with temozolomide cycles. Patients were pretreated with radiotherapy, temozolomide, or both, mostly both.

The CDR3 has 12 amino acids. Deletions cut 2 bases from V and 5 bases from J, with 4 bases between. CDR1 and CDR2 (germline): SEHNR, FQNEAQ (reference sequence). Documented time point: week 23, last vaccination. Topical imiquimod was applied with each vaccine dose, which held 300 ug of mutant IDH1 20-mer peptide. The origin of this receptor is a young man with glioma. Some clones in this sample may be carry-over from other donors' samples. The sample in question was PBMCs, obtained from a glioma patient whose treatment included an IDH1 peptide vaccine. The rearrangement joins TRBV7-9 to TRBJ1-5; D unclear. CDR3 bases: TGTGCCAGCAGCTTATTGGATCAGCCCCAGCATTTT. This codes for CASSLLDQPQHF.